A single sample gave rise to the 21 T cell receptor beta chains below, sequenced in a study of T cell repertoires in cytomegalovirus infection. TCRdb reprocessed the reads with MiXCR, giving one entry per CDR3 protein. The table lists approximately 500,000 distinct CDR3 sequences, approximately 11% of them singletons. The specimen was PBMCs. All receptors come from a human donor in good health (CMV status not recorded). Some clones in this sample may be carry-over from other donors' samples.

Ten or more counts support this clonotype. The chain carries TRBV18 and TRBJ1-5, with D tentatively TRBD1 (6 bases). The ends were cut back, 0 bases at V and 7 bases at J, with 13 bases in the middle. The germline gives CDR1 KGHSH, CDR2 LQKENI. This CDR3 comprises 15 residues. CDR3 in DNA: TGTGCCAGCTCACCACCCTTCACAGGGAGACAGCCCCAGCATTTT. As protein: CASSPPFTGRQPQHF. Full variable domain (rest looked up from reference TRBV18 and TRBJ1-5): NAGVMQNPRHLVRRRGQEARLRCSPMKGHSHVYWYRQLPEEGLKFMVYLQKENIIDESGMPKERFSAEFPKEGPSILRIQQVVRGDSAAYFCASSPPFTGRQPQHFGDGTRLSIL.

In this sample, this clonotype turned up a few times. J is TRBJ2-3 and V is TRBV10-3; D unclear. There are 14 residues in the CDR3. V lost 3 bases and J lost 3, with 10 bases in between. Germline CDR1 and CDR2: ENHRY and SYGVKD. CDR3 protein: CAISDARVTDTQYF. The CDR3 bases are TGTGCCATCAGTGACGCCCGGGTTACAGATACGCAGTATTTT.

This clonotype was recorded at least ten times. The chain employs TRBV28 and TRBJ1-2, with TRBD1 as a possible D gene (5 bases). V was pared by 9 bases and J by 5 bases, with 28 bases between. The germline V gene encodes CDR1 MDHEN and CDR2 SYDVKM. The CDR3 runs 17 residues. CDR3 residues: CASMIPGTLPAGYGYTF. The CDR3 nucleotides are TGTGCCAGTATGATCCCGGGGACTCTTCCCGCCGGATATGGCTACACCTTC.

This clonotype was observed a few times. The CDR3 nucleotides read TGTGCCAGCAGCACACTCTCCGGCACAGATACGCAGTATTTT. Translating gives CASSTLSGTDTQYF. This chain connects TRBV28 to TRBJ2-3; D call uncertain. The CDR3 has 14 amino acids. Per the germline V gene, CDR1 is MDHEN and CDR2 is SYDVKM. The ends were cut back, 6 bases at V and 1 base at J, with 11 bases in the middle. The full variable domain, with the rest looked up from reference TRBV28 and TRBJ2-3, is DVKVTQSSRYLVKRTGEKVFLECVQDMDHENMFWYRQDPGLGLRLIYFSYDVKMKEKGDIPEGYSVSREKKERFSLILESASTNQTSMYLCASSTLSGTDTQYFGPGTRLTVL.

CDR3 residues: CSVEGAGGLSYEQYF. The CDR3 coding sequence is TGCAGCGTTGAAGGGGCGGGGGGTCTCTCCTACGAGCAGTACTTC. The chain employs TRBV29-1 and TRBJ2-7, with 8 bases matching TRBD2. Germline V lookup: CDR1 SQVTM, CDR2 ANQGSEA. The CDR3 contains 15 residues. Trimming removed 1 base from V and 0 bases from J; junction bases left unmatched: 5.

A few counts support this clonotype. The CDR3 loop is CASSVQGMASGGNEQFF. CDR3 bases: TGTGCCAGCAGCGTACAAGGGATGGCTAGCGGGGGGAATGAGCAGTTCTTC. The chain is built from TRBV9 and TRBJ2-1; 11 bases match TRBD2. The CDR3 is 17 residues long. Germline V lookup: CDR1 SGDLS, CDR2 YYNGEE. Trimming took 1 base from V and 7 from J; bases not matched to a gene: 10. Drawing the rest from reference TRBV9 and TRBJ2-1, the complete variable domain is DSGVTQTPKHLITATGQRVTLRCSPRSGDLSVYWYQQSLDQGLQFLIQYYNGEERAKGNILERFSAQQFPDLHSELNLSSLELGDSALYFCASSVQGMASGGNEQFFGPGTRLTVL.

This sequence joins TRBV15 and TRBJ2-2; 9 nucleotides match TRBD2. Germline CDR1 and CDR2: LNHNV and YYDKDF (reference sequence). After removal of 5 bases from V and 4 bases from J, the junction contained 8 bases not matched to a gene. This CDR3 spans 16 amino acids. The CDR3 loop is CATSPPLAGTTGELFF. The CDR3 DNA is TGTGCCACCAGCCCTCCCCTAGCGGGGACCACCGGGGAGCTGTTTTTT.

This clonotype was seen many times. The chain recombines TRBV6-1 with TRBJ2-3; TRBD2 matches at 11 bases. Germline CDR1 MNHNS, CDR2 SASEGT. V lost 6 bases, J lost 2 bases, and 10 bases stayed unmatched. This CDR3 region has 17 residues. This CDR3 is CASSRGVAGGSTDTQYF. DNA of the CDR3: TGTGCCAGCAGCCGCGGGGTAGCGGGAGGGTCCACAGATACGCAGTATTTT.

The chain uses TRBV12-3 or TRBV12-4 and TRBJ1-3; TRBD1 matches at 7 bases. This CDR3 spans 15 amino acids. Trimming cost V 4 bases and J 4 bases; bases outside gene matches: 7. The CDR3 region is CASSSTGAGGNTIYF. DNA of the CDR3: TGTGCCAGCAGTTCAACAGGGGCGGGAGGAAACACCATATATTTT.

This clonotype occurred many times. The CDR3 region is CASNGQGSADTQYF. CDR3 DNA: TGTGCCAGCAACGGACAGGGGAGCGCAGATACGCAGTATTTT. V and J are TRBV6-1 and TRBJ2-3; 9 bases line up with TRBD1. CDR1 and CDR2 (germline): MNHNS, SASEGT. J gave up 4 bases and V 7 bases, and 6 bases lay outside the gene matches. The CDR3 is 14 amino acids.

The CDR3 region has the DNA TGTGCCAGCAGCAAAGGGGCTAGCGGGGTCTTAACGGATACGCAGTATTTT. It encodes CASSKGASGVLTDTQYF. This rearrangement joins TRBV6-1 to TRBJ2-3, with 9 bases aligning to TRBD2. J gave up 6 bases and V 6 bases, and 16 bases lay outside the gene matches. CDR3 size: 17 residues. Looked up from germline, CDR1 is MNHNS and CDR2 is SASEGT.

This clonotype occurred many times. CDR3 sequence (DNA): TGCGCCAGCAGCCCCGAACGACTAGACTACGAGCAGTACTTC. Translating gives CASSPERLDYEQYF. This sequence joins TRBV5-1 and TRBJ2-7; D might be TRBD2 (6 bases). The V end was cut by 4 bases, the J end by 3 bases, with 14 bases between. This CDR3 spans 14 amino acids. CDR1 and CDR2 from the germline V gene are SGHRS and YFSETQ.

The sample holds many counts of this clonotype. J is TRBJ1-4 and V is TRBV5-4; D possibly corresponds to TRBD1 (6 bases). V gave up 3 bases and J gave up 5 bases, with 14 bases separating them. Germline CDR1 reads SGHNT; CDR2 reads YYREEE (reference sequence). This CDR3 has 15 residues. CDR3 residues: CASSSTNQGNEKLFF. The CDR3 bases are TGTGCCAGCAGCTCCACGAACCAGGGGAATGAAAAACTGTTTTTT.

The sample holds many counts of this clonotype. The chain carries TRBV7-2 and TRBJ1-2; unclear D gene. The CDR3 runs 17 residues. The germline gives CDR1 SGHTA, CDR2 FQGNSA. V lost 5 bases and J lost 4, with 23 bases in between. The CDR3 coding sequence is TGTGCCAGCAGCCAAGGCCAGGACCCTCCAAGCTTCTATGGCTACACCTTC. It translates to CASSQGQDPPSFYGYTF.

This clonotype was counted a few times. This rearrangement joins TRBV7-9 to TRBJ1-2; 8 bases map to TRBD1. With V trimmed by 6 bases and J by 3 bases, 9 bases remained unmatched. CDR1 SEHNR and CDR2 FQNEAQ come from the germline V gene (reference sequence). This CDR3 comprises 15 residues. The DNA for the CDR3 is TGTGCCAGCAGTCGAGATGGGGGACAGGACTATGGCTACACCTTC. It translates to CASSRDGGQDYGYTF. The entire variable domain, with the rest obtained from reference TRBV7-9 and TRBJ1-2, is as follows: DTGVSQNPRHKITKRGQNVTFRCDPISEHNRLYWYRQTLGQGPEFLTYFQNEAQLEKSRLLSDRFSAERPKGSFSTLEIQRTEQGDSAMYLCASSRDGGQDYGYTFGSGTRLTVV.

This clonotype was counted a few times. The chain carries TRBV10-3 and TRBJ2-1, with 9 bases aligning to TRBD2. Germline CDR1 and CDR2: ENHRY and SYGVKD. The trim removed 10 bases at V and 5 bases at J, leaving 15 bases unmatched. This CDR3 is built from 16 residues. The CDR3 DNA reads TGTGCCACCATCAGGATTCGGCCTAGCGGGGACAATGAGCAGTTCTTC. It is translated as CATIRIRPSGDNEQFF.

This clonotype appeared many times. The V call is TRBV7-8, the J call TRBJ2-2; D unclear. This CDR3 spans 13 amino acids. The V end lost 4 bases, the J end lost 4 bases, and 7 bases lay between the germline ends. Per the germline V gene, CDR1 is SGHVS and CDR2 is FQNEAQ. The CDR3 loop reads CASSSVVTGELFF. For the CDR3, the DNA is TGTGCCAGCAGCTCAGTCGTCACCGGGGAGCTGTTTTTT. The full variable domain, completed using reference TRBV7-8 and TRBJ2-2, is GAGVSQSPRYKVAKRGQDVALRCDPISGHVSLFWYQQALGQGPEFLTYFQNEAQLDKSGLPSDRFFAERPEGSVSTLKIQRTQQEDSAVYLCASSSVVTGELFFGEGSRLTVL.

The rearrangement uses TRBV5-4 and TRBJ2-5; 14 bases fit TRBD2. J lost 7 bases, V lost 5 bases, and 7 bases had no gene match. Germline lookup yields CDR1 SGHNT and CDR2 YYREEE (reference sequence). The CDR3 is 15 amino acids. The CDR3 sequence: CASRSGTSGSGTQYF. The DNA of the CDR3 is TGTGCCAGCAGATCGGGGACTAGCGGGAGCGGGACCCAGTACTTC.

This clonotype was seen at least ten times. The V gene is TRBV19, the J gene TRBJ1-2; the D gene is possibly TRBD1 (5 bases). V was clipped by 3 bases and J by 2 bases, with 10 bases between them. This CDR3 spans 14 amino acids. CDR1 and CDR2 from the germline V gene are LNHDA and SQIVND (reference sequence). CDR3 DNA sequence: TGTGCCAGTAGTATTTTTCGGGGGAACTATGGCTACACCTTC. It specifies CASSIFRGNYGYTF.

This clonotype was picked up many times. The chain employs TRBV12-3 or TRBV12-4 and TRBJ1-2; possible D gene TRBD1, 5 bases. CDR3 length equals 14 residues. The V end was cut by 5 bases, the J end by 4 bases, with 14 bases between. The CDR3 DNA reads TGTGCCAGCAGTCCCGCCGGGACGGTCTATGGCTACACCTTC. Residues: CASSPAGTVYGYTF.

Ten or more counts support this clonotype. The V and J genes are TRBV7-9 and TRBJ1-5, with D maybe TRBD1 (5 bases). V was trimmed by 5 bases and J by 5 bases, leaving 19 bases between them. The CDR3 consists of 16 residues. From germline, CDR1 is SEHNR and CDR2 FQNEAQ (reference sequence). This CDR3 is CASSPRDDPGHQPQHF. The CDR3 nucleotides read TGTGCCAGCAGCCCCCGGGACGACCCGGGCCATCAGCCCCAGCATTTT.